Listed below are T cell receptor beta chains from one sample, sequenced in a study of T-cell memory formation after mild COVID-19. TCRdb re-analysed the 5' RACE reads in MiXCR, keeping a single row per CDR3 protein. This sample has roughly 600,000 distinct CDR3 sequences, with roughly 17% found just once. Sequencing input: PBMCs or a T cell subset sorted from them (not recorded which). Receptor source: an adult woman who had mild COVID-19 (a few samples of this study predate the infection). Cell type and time point are not known. Both conserved end residues are part of each CDR3. Each record gives: D gene, V gene, J gene, clone size, CDR3 protein, CDR3 DNA. A D gene is named only where the DNA matches it firmly. Some rows mark clone size as missing; the rest say once, few, many or name a class of expanded clone.

D gene: TRBD1; V gene: TRBV24-1; J gene: TRBJ2-5; clone size: few; CDR3 protein: CATSDLDRGYGETQYF; CDR3 DNA: TGTGCCACCAGTGATTTGGACAGGGGGTACGGAGAGACCCAGTACTTC
D gene: -; V gene: TRBV5-1; J gene: TRBJ2-1; clone size: few; CDR3 protein: CASTPPGGYLARNEQFF; CDR3 DNA: TGCGCCAGCACCCCCCCTGGGGGATATCTAGCTCGTAATGAGCAGTTCTTC
D gene: -; V gene: TRBV24-1; J gene: TRBJ2-3; clone size: few; CDR3 protein: CATSGGEPDTQYF; CDR3 DNA: TGTGCCACCAGTGGGGGAGAACCAGATACGCAGTATTTT
D gene: -; V gene: TRBV6-5; J gene: TRBJ1-2; clone size: -; CDR3 protein: CASSYFGTANYGYTF; CDR3 DNA: TGTGCCAGCAGTTACTTCGGGACGGCTAACTATGGCTACACCTTC
D gene: -; V gene: TRBV2; J gene: TRBJ2-7; clone size: few; CDR3 protein: CASSEPERTEQYF; CDR3 DNA: TGTGCCAGCAGTGAACCGGAAAGGACCGAGCAGTACTTC
D gene: -; V gene: TRBV10-3; J gene: TRBJ1-2; clone size: -; CDR3 protein: CAISGRGAGHYGYTF; CDR3 DNA: TGTGCCATCAGCGGACGGGGGGCCGGGCACTATGGCTACACCTTC
D gene: TRBD2; V gene: TRBV25-1; J gene: TRBJ2-5; clone size: few; CDR3 protein: CASSGKGREISNSETQYF; CDR3 DNA: TGTGCCAGCAGTGGTAAAGGGCGGGAGATTTCCAACTCGGAGACCCAGTACTTC
D gene: TRBD2; V gene: TRBV12-3/TRBV12-4; J gene: TRBJ2-1; clone size: -; CDR3 protein: CASSLSLAGGYEQFF; CDR3 DNA: TGTGCCAGCAGTTTGTCACTAGCGGGGGGCTATGAGCAGTTCTTC
D gene: TRBD2; V gene: TRBV12-3/TRBV12-4; J gene: TRBJ2-7; clone size: -; CDR3 protein: CASTVLLGLAGVGEQYF; CDR3 DNA: TGTGCCAGCACTGTTTTACTGGGACTAGCGGGAGTAGGGGAGCAGTACTTC
D gene: -; V gene: TRBV14; J gene: TRBJ2-5; clone size: few; CDR3 protein: CASSQGLLRETQYF; CDR3 DNA: TGTGCCAGCAGCCAGGGCCTCCTGAGGGAGACCCAGTACTTC
D gene: TRBD2; V gene: TRBV6-5; J gene: TRBJ2-5; clone size: once; CDR3 protein: CASSYSRGVKTQYF; CDR3 DNA: TGTGCCAGCAGTTACTCGCGGGGGGTTAAGACCCAGTACTTC
D gene: TRBD1; V gene: TRBV15; J gene: TRBJ2-7; clone size: -; CDR3 protein: CATSVDREGSYEQYF; CDR3 DNA: TGTGCCACCAGCGTAGACAGGGAAGGCTCCTACGAGCAGTACTTC
D gene: TRBD1; V gene: TRBV2; J gene: TRBJ2-7; clone size: -; CDR3 protein: CASSADRRSYEQYF; CDR3 DNA: TGTGCCAGCAGTGCGGACAGGCGGTCCTACGAGCAGTACTTC
D gene: TRBD2; V gene: TRBV7-9; J gene: TRBJ2-1; clone size: -; CDR3 protein: CASSLAKPNPGTRIYNEQFF; CDR3 DNA: TGTGCCAGCAGCTTAGCTAAACCCAACCCCGGGACTAGAATTTACAATGAGCAGTTCTTC
D gene: TRBD1; V gene: TRBV24-1; J gene: TRBJ2-2; clone size: few; CDR3 protein: CATSDPRTGSTGELFF; CDR3 DNA: TGTGCCACCAGTGATCCCCGGACAGGGAGTACCGGGGAGCTGTTTTTT
D gene: TRBD1; V gene: TRBV7-2; J gene: TRBJ1-2; clone size: few; CDR3 protein: CASSWDSFYGYTF; CDR3 DNA: TGTGCCAGCAGCTGGGACAGCTTCTATGGCTACACCTTC
D gene: -; V gene: TRBV5-6; J gene: TRBJ2-2; clone size: few; CDR3 protein: CASSLDGPAGELFF; CDR3 DNA: TGTGCCAGCAGCTTGGACGGGCCGGCCGGGGAGCTGTTTTTT
D gene: TRBD1; V gene: TRBV20-1; J gene: TRBJ1-5; clone size: -; CDR3 protein: CSATPTGGVGQPQHF; CDR3 DNA: TGCAGTGCTACCCCGACAGGGGGCGTGGGACAGCCCCAGCATTTT
D gene: -; V gene: TRBV6-5; J gene: TRBJ1-2; clone size: -; CDR3 protein: CASSYSEGRDGYTF; CDR3 DNA: TGTGCCAGCAGTTACTCGGAGGGGAGAGATGGCTACACCTTC
D gene: -; V gene: TRBV25-1; J gene: TRBJ2-1; clone size: -; CDR3 protein: CASSDPRTAGGEQFF; CDR3 DNA: TGTGCCAGCAGTGACCCAAGGACAGCTGGTGGTGAGCAGTTCTTC
D gene: -; V gene: TRBV21-1; J gene: TRBJ1-1; clone size: -; CDR3 protein: CASGGTPSSAFF; CDR3 DNA: TGTGCCAGCGGCGGGACCCCTTCTTCAGCTTTCTTT
D gene: -; V gene: TRBV7-2; J gene: TRBJ1-5; clone size: -; CDR3 protein: CASSLVPGKGNQPQHF; CDR3 DNA: TGTGCCAGCAGCTTAGTCCCAGGGAAGGGCAATCAGCCCCAGCATTTT
D gene: TRBD2; V gene: TRBV5-1; J gene: TRBJ2-1; clone size: -; CDR3 protein: CASSFSGSTYNEQFF; CDR3 DNA: TGCGCCAGCAGTTTTAGCGGGAGTACTTACAATGAGCAGTTCTTC
D gene: TRBD2; V gene: TRBV4-3; J gene: TRBJ2-1; clone size: -; CDR3 protein: CASSLVNFAGGHNEQFF; CDR3 DNA: TGCGCCAGCAGCCTGGTAAATTTTGCGGGAGGGCACAATGAGCAGTTCTTC
D gene: TRBD2; V gene: TRBV5-1; J gene: TRBJ2-3; clone size: few; CDR3 protein: CASRRTSLTDTQYF; CDR3 DNA: TGCGCCAGCAGAAGGACTAGCCTCACAGATACGCAGTATTTT
D gene: TRBD2; V gene: TRBV9; J gene: TRBJ2-5; clone size: few; CDR3 protein: CASSVIAGGGETQYF; CDR3 DNA: TGTGCCAGCAGCGTGATAGCGGGGGGCGGAGAGACCCAGTACTTC
D gene: TRBD2; V gene: TRBV20-1; J gene: TRBJ2-3; clone size: -; CDR3 protein: CSARLAGTTRTDTQYF; CDR3 DNA: TGCAGTGCTAGACTAGCGGGGACTACACGCACAGATACGCAGTATTTT
D gene: TRBD2; V gene: TRBV30; J gene: TRBJ2-3; clone size: -; CDR3 protein: CAWSLGSVAGFRATQYF; CDR3 DNA: TGTGCCTGGAGTCTAGGCTCTGTAGCGGGATTCCGAGCTACGCAGTATTTT
D gene: -; V gene: TRBV5-1; J gene: TRBJ1-2; clone size: few; CDR3 protein: CASSLEGGGYTF; CDR3 DNA: TGCGCCAGCAGCTTGGAGGGTGGTGGCTACACCTTC
D gene: TRBD2; V gene: TRBV9; J gene: TRBJ2-4; clone size: few; CDR3 protein: CASSVRLAGDIQYF; CDR3 DNA: TGTGCCAGCAGCGTTAGACTAGCGGGAGACATTCAGTACTTC
D gene: TRBD2; V gene: TRBV7-2; J gene: TRBJ2-3; clone size: few; CDR3 protein: CASSSPGTSGTDTQYF; CDR3 DNA: TGTGCCAGCAGCTCACCCGGGACTAGCGGGACAGATACGCAGTATTTT
D gene: TRBD1; V gene: TRBV12-3/TRBV12-4; J gene: TRBJ2-7; clone size: many; CDR3 protein: CASRATGAYEQYF; CDR3 DNA: TGTGCCAGCAGGGCGACAGGGGCCTACGAGCAGTACTTC
D gene: -; V gene: TRBV6-2/TRBV6-3; J gene: TRBJ2-1; clone size: -; CDR3 protein: CASSYVVALWNEQFF; CDR3 DNA: TGTGCCAGCAGCTACGTTGTGGCCTTATGGAATGAGCAGTTCTTC
D gene: -; V gene: TRBV7-2; J gene: TRBJ2-1; clone size: -; CDR3 protein: CASSLYSIGDEQFF; CDR3 DNA: TGTGCCAGCAGCTTATACTCAATTGGCGATGAGCAGTTCTTC
D gene: TRBD2; V gene: TRBV5-4; J gene: TRBJ2-3; clone size: -; CDR3 protein: CASTSGGRTDTQYF; CDR3 DNA: TGTGCCAGCACCAGCGGGGGGCGCACAGATACGCAGTATTTT
D gene: -; V gene: TRBV6-1; J gene: TRBJ2-7; clone size: few; CDR3 protein: CASSEGAGRAYEQYF; CDR3 DNA: TGTGCCAGCAGTGAGGGGGCAGGGAGGGCCTACGAGCAGTACTTC
D gene: -; V gene: TRBV6-1; J gene: TRBJ2-1; clone size: -; CDR3 protein: CASSAGLHEQFF; CDR3 DNA: TGTGCCAGCAGTGCGGGACTCCATGAGCAGTTCTTC
D gene: TRBD2; V gene: TRBV14; J gene: TRBJ2-7; clone size: -; CDR3 protein: CASSQYRGRTSGKYEQYF; CDR3 DNA: TGTGCCAGCAGCCAGTACCGGGGGCGGACTAGCGGAAAATACGAGCAGTACTTC
D gene: -; V gene: TRBV6-5; J gene: TRBJ1-1; clone size: few; CDR3 protein: CASSYSTRGRTEAFF; CDR3 DNA: TGTGCCAGCAGTTACTCGACTCGGGGTAGGACTGAAGCTTTCTTT
D gene: -; V gene: TRBV4-1; J gene: TRBJ2-7; clone size: few; CDR3 protein: CASSPLGTASYEQYF; CDR3 DNA: TGCGCCAGCAGCCCCTTAGGGACGGCCAGCTACGAGCAGTACTTC
D gene: TRBD2; V gene: TRBV28; J gene: TRBJ2-2; clone size: -; CDR3 protein: CASGQAGVPTGELFF; CDR3 DNA: TGTGCCAGCGGCCAAGCGGGAGTGCCCACCGGGGAGCTGTTTTTT
D gene: -; V gene: TRBV4-3; J gene: TRBJ2-7; clone size: -; CDR3 protein: CASSPIGGTGYYYEQYF; CDR3 DNA: TGCGCCAGCAGCCCTATAGGGGGAACAGGGTATTACTACGAGCAGTACTTC
D gene: -; V gene: TRBV4-1; J gene: TRBJ2-7; clone size: -; CDR3 protein: CASSQERVAKYEQYF; CDR3 DNA: TGCGCCAGCAGCCAAGAGCGGGTAGCGAAATACGAGCAGTACTTC
D gene: -; V gene: TRBV6-5; J gene: TRBJ2-5; clone size: -; CDR3 protein: CASSRRELKIGTQYF; CDR3 DNA: TGTGCCAGCAGCCGACGGGAGCTAAAGATTGGGACCCAGTACTTC
D gene: TRBD2; V gene: TRBV7-2; J gene: TRBJ2-3; clone size: few; CDR3 protein: CASSLGGGRRTDTQYF; CDR3 DNA: TGTGCCAGCAGCCTCGGGGGCGGGAGGAGGACAGATACGCAGTATTTT
D gene: TRBD1; V gene: TRBV5-1; J gene: TRBJ1-1; clone size: many; CDR3 protein: CASSPGTGGTEAFF; CDR3 DNA: TGTGCCAGTAGTCCCGGGACAGGCGGCACTGAAGCTTTCTTT